This TCR beta chain was profiled in a study of blood T cell repertoires in COVID-19. Study-wide background: There were acute and convalescent COVID-19 samples, and they came from the United States, Italy and Spain.

CDR3 length: 15 amino acids. V gave up 3 bases and J gave up 3 bases, with 14 bases separating them. CDR1 is LNHNV, CDR2 YYDKDF, per germline (reference sequence). Source study methods: The authors estimated nucleated cell counts from reference gene primer amplification. The assay was immunoSEQ multiplex PCR, and TCRdb's table has in-frame clones only and misses some. V, J and clone size derive from that table, while D and trimming were established from the DNA sequence. The sample carries about 200,000 clones, approximately 83% recorded once. Sequenced input: PBMCs or T cells enriched from blood (not recorded which). The V call is TRBV15, the J call TRBJ2-5; tentatively, D is TRBD2 (5 bases). The receptor was derived from a middle-aged man who had recovered from COVID-19. The CDR3 protein is CATSSYRRGKETQYF. CDR3 coding DNA: TGTGCCACCAGCAGTTACCGGAGAGGGAAAGAGACCCAGTACTTC.